This is a list of T cell receptor beta chains from one sample in a study of cytotoxic CD8 clonotypes in ibrutinib-treated CLL. Method: immunoSEQ multiplex PCR; TCRdb's copy keeps in-frame clones and lacks some. The table lists some 85,000 clones, roughly three quarters of them singletons. The sample here was PBMCs, taken after 24 months of ibrutinib treatment. The origin of the receptors is a human donor with chronic lymphocytic leukemia. Both conserved end residues are part of each CDR3. A D gene is named only where the DNA matches it firmly. Not every row has a clone size; where given, it reads once, few, many or a size class.

D gene	V gene	clone size	J gene	CDR3 length	CDR3 protein	CDR3 DNA
NA	TRBV2	NA	TRBJ2-1	13	CASRMLRFGEQFF	TGTGCCAGCAGGATGTTGCGTTTTGGTGAGCAGTTCTTC
NA	TRBV5-4	many	TRBJ1-2	13	CASSLDGNYGYTF	TGTGCCAGCAGCTTAGACGGGAACTATGGCTACACCTTC
TRBD2	TRBV6-1	few	TRBJ2-5	18	CASSELPWGGRIQETQYF	TGTGCCAGCAGTGAACTCCCTTGGGGCGGGAGGATCCAAGAGACCCAGTACTTC
NA	TRBV19	NA	TRBJ2-7	15	CASSLPGYRSYEQYF	TGTGCCAGTAGCCTTCCGGGGTACAGGTCCTACGAGCAGTACTTC
NA	TRBV27	NA	TRBJ1-2	14	CASSPGRGNYGYTF	TGTGCCAGCAGTCCCGGACGGGGCAACTATGGCTACACCTTC
TRBD1	TRBV6-1	NA	TRBJ2-7	14	CATTIGQGAYEQYF	TGTGCCACCACAATCGGACAGGGGGCCTACGAGCAGTACTTC
NA	TRBV30	NA	TRBJ2-1	15	CAWSSRGRSYNEQFF	TGTGCCTGGAGCAGTAGGGGAAGATCCTACAATGAGCAGTTCTTC
NA	TRBV5-6	NA	TRBJ1-1	14	CASSQRVVGLGAFF	TGTGCCAGCAGCCAGAGGGTCGTCGGGTTGGGAGCTTTCTTT
NA	TRBV28	NA	TRBJ1-2	15	CASTRGGTGRDGYTF	TGTGCCAGCACCCGGGGGGGAACCGGGAGGGATGGCTACACCTTC
NA	TRBV2	hyperexpanded	TRBJ1-6	15	CASREGGAYNSPLHF	TGTGCCAGCAGGGAAGGGGGGGCCTATAATTCACCCCTCCACTTT
NA	TRBV7-8	NA	TRBJ1-1	14	CASSPLGSNTEAFF	TGTGCCAGCAGCCCTCTAGGCTCAAACACTGAAGCTTTCTTT
NA	TRBV6-6	NA	TRBJ1-5	14	CASSYSKVNQPQHF	TGTGCCAGCAGTTACTCGAAGGTCAATCAGCCCCAGCATTTT
NA	TRBV20-1	NA	TRBJ1-1	10	CSASSTLAFF	TGCAGTGCTAGCAGTACGCTGGCTTTCTTT
NA	TRBV29-1	few	TRBJ2-1	11	CSSRGMNEQFF	TGCAGCTCGAGGGGCATGAATGAGCAGTTCTTC
TRBD2	TRBV5-1	NA	TRBJ2-3	18	CASSLRLAGASGTDTQYF	TGCGCCAGCAGCTTGAGGCTAGCGGGAGCGTCGGGCACAGATACGCAGTATTTT
TRBD1	TRBV27	NA	TRBJ1-5	14	CASRTGYSNQPQHF	TGTGCCAGCAGGACAGGGTATAGCAATCAGCCCCAGCATTTT
TRBD1	TRBV2	few	TRBJ2-6	14	CASSTGAGANVLTF	TGTGCCAGCAGTACAGGGGCTGGGGCCAACGTCCTGACTTTC
TRBD2	TRBV29-1	NA	TRBJ2-7	14	CSVNGLAGGDEQYF	TGCAGCGTTAATGGACTAGCGGGAGGGGACGAGCAGTACTTC
NA	TRBV30	few	TRBJ1-4	13	CAWSRDINEKLFF	TGTGCCTGGAGTAGGGACATCAATGAAAAACTGTTTTTT
NA	TRBV6-1	NA	TRBJ2-3	13	CASTTPRSHTQYF	TGTGCCAGCACCACCCCAAGAAGTCACACGCAGTATTTT
NA	TRBV5-1	NA	TRBJ1-5	16	CASSQLRTVSNQPQHF	TGCGCCAGCAGCCAGCTAAGGACAGTTAGCAATCAGCCCCAGCATTTT
TRBD1	TRBV7-3	NA	TRBJ2-5	15	CASSLTGQWSETQYF	TGTGCCAGCAGCTTAACGGGACAGTGGTCGGAGACCCAGTACTTC
TRBD1	TRBV11-2	NA	TRBJ2-7	17	CASRRGQTTQGTYEQYF	TGTGCCAGCAGACGGGGACAGACTACCCAAGGAACCTACGAGCAGTACTTC
NA	TRBV7-6	NA	TRBJ1-5	13	CASAAGFNQPQHF	TGTGCCTCGGCCGCGGGGTTTAATCAGCCCCAGCATTTT
TRBD1	TRBV2	NA	TRBJ1-5	13	CASKTGDNQPQHF	TGTGCCAGCAAAACAGGGGATAATCAGCCCCAGCATTTT
TRBD1	TRBV18	NA	TRBJ2-5	17	CASSPPPRQGLQETQYF	TGTGCCAGCTCACCACCTCCAAGACAGGGGTTACAAGAGACCCAGTACTTC